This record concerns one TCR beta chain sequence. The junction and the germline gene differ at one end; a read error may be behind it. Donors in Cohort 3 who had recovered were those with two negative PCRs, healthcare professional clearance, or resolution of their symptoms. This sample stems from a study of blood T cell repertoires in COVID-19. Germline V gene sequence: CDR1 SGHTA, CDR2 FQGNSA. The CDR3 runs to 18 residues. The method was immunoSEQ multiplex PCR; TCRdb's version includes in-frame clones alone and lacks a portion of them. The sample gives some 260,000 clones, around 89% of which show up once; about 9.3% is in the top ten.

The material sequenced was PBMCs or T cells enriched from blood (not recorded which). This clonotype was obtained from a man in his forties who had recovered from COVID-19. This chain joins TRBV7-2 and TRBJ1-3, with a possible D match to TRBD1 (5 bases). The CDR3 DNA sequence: TGTGTCAGCAGCTTAGTTAGTGGTGCAGGGCTAACTGGAAACACCATATATTTT. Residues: CVSSLVSGAGLTGNTIYF.